A selection of T cell receptor beta chains follows, all from one sample in a study of T cell repertoires in cytomegalovirus infection. TCRdb used MiXCR to reprocess the reads, holding one entry per CDR3 protein. The profile shows tens of thousands of distinct CDR3 sequences, about 19% of them singletons. No cognate antigen is known for these TCRs. Sequenced material: CD8+ T cells from cultured PBMCs, taken from culture after CMV antigen stimulation. The receptor set was obtained from a human donor in good health (CMV status not recorded). Some clones in this sample may be carry-over from other donors' samples. Each CDR3 is given with its conserved first and last residue. D genes are given only for firm matches. Clone size is not always given. Where it is, it says once, few, many or a class for expanded clones.

>11|TRBV30|few|-|TRBJ1-1
TGTGCCTGGGGAGGGAACACTGAAGCTTTCTTT
CAWGGNTEAFF
>15|TRBV7-2|many|TRBD2|TRBJ2-1
TGTGCCAGCAGCGCATGGGGCAGCGGGAACAATGAGCAGTTCTTC
CASSAWGSGNNEQFF
>14|TRBV5-4|few|TRBD1|TRBJ2-2
TGTGCCAGCAGCTTGGGGACAGGGACCGGGGAGCTGTTTTTT
CASSLGTGTGELFF
>12|TRBV6-1|few|-|TRBJ1-6
TGTGCCAGCAGTGAAGGCAGTTCACCCCTCCACTTT
CASSEGSSPLHF
>14|TRBV28|many|-|TRBJ1-6
TGTGCCAGCACCTCCCGGGGTCAGGCTTCACCCCTCCACTTT
CASTSRGQASPLHF
>15|TRBV11-1|-|-|TRBJ2-1
TGTGCCAGCAGCCGCCCTTGGGGGCTTGGGAATGAGCAGTTCTTC
CASSRPWGLGNEQFF
>14|TRBV6-5|many|-|TRBJ2-7
TGTGCCAGCAGCCCTCCCCGTAGCTCCTACGAGCAGTACTTC
CASSPPRSSYEQYF
>14|TRBV2|-|-|TRBJ1-2
TGTGCCAGCAGTGAAGCGATAGGGGGCTATGGCTACACCTTC
CASSEAIGGYGYTF
>13|TRBV30|-|-|TRBJ2-1
TGTGCCTGGAGGTCGAGCGGACCAGAAGAGCAGTTCTTC
CAWRSSGPEEQFF
>14|TRBV2|-|-|TRBJ2-7
TGTGCCAGCATAGGGGGGGACAGATCCTACGAGCAGTACTTC
CASIGGDRSYEQYF
>12|TRBV27|few|-|TRBJ2-7
TGTGCCAGCAGACAAGGACAGTACGAGCAGTACTTC
CASRQGQYEQYF
>15|TRBV11-3|many|-|TRBJ2-7
TGTGCCAGCAGCTTAGTCTCAGGTAGCTCCTACGAGCAGTACTTC
CASSLVSGSSYEQYF
>14|TRBV7-9|many|-|TRBJ2-5
TGTGCCAGCAGCTCGGCCATAGGAGGAGAGACCCAGTACTTC
CASSSAIGGETQYF
>16|TRBV28|few|TRBD1|TRBJ1-5
TGTGCCAGCAGTATCACAGGGGGTAATAGCAATCAGCCCCAGCATTTT
CASSITGGNSNQPQHF
>16|TRBV9|many|-|TRBJ2-3
TGTGCCAGCAGCGTAGATGGGCGTGACACCACAGATACGCAGTATTTT
CASSVDGRDTTDTQYF
>14|TRBV7-9|-|-|TRBJ2-1
TGTGCCAGCAGCTCGGGGGGCTCTCGGGATGAGCAGTTCTTC
CASSSGGSRDEQFF
>11|TRBV25-1|-|-|TRBJ2-3
TGTGCCAGCAGTGTAGGTAATACGCAGTATTTT
CASSVGNTQYF